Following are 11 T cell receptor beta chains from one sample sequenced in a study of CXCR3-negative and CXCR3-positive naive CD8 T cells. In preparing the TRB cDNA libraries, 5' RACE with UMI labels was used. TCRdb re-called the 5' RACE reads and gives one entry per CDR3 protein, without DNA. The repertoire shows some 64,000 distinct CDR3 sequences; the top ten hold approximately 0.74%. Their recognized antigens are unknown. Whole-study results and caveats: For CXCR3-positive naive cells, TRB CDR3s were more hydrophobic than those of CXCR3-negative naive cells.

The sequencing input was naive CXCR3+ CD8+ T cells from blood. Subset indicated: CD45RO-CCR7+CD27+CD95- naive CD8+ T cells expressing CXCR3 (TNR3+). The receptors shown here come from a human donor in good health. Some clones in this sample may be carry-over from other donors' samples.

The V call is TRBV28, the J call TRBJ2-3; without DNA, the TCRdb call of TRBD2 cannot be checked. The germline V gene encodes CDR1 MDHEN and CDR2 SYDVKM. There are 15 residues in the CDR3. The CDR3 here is CASNFAGKGTDTQYF. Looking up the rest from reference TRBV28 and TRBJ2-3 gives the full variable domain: DVKVTQSSRYLVKRTGEKVFLECVQDMDHENMFWYRQDPGLGLRLIYFSYDVKMKEKGDIPEGYSVSREKKERFSLILESASTNQTSMYLCASNFAGKGTDTQYFGPGTRLTVL.

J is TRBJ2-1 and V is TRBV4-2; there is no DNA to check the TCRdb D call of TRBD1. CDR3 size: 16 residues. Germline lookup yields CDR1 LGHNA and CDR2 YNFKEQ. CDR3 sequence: CASSQEGTGANNEQFF.

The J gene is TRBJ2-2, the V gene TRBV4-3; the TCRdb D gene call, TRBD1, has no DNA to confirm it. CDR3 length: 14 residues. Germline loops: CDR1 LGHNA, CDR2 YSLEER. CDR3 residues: CASRTGQYTGELFF.

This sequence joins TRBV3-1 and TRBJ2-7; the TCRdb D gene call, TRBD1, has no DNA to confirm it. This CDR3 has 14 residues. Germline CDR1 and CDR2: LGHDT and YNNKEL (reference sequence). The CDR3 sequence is CASSQGAGPYEQYF.

The CDR3 loop reads CASSYVQLNERFF. The chain recombines TRBV6-2 or TRBV6-3 with TRBJ2-1. Germline V gives CDR1 MNHEY, CDR2 SVGEGT. The CDR3 has 13 residues.

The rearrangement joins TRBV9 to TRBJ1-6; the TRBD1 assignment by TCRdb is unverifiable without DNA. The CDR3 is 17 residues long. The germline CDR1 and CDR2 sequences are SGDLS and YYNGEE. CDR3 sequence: CASSVGGRISYNSPLHF.

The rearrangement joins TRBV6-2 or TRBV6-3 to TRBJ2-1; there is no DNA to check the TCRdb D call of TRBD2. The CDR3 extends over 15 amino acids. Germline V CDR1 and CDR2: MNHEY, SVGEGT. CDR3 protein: CASSGLAGRYNEQFF.

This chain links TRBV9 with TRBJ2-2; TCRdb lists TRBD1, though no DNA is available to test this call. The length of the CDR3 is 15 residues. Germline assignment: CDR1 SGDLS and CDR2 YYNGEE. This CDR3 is CASSLRGGNTGELFF.

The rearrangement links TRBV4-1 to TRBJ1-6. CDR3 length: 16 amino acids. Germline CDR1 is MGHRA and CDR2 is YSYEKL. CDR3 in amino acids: CASSQELGSNNSPLHF.

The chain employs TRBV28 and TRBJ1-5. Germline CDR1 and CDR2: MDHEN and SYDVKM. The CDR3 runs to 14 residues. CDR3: CASSFAPTNQPQHF.

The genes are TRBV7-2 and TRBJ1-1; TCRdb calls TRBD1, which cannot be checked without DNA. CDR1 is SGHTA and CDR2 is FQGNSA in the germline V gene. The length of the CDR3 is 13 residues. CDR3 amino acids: CASRPTANTEAFF.